What follows is one TCR beta chain and its context. The antigen it binds to is not known. The record has no base qualities; no much larger clone is one base away. These data originate in a study of blood T cell repertoires in COVID-19 (dated by TCRdb to about 2020). With respect to the entire study: The collaborator samples originated in the United States, Italy and Spain and spanned the acute and convalescent phases of COVID-19. Deeply sampled blood TCRbeta repertoires from subjects exposed to, actively infected with, or recovered from COVID-19 were included in the dataset. The sample metadata nearly always contained a de-identified subject ID, COVID-19 status, age in years and sex. The repertoires were released in a freely available public database meant as a resource for research on the immune response to SARS-CoV-2. Where available, HLA class I and class II types were taken from metadata supplied by the sample provider and were not determined by assay-based typing. Samples came from the ongoing ImmuneRACE study (first 160 participants) plus 1,254 subjects from 6 global collaborators. The material from the prospective study consisted of cDNA or gDNA derived from T cells, B-cell-depleted T cells, or PBMCs. General findings and caveats noted by the study authors: Clinical and demographic metadata were provided uncurated, with the amount varying by source and participant.

Whole blood was collected in K2EDTA tubes by collaborating institutions according to the institutions' own protocols. Collaborator samples were shipped for TCRbeta analysis as frozen whole blood, isolated PBMCs, or DNA extracted from either sample type. The immunoSEQ Assay, a bias-controlled multiplex PCR, was used to amplify TCRbeta CDR3 regions from genomic DNA. The authors processed their data as follows. Nucleated cell counts per sample were estimated from amplification of reference gene primers within the assay. Sequence reads were collapsed and filtered to measure the absolute abundance of every unique TCRbeta CDR3 rearrangement. For each sample, productive Simpson clonality was calculated by taking the square root of Simpson's diversity index across productive rearrangements. This is the immuneACCESS table as TCRdb keeps it, with only in-frame sequences that have V and J called. A part of the clones is gone; compared with another copy, unresolved V genes explain less than half, and the rest is unexplained. That table is the source of V, J and clone size, and D and trimming were worked out from the DNA. The sample yields around 250,000 clones; around four fifths were counted once. The ten largest make up roughly 5% of the sample.

The TCR originated in a man at least 80 years old with acute or convalescent COVID-19. The specimen was peripheral blood.

CDR3 reads: CASRPGLAGAYEQYF. The nucleotide sequence is given as TGTGCCAGCAGGCCGGGACTAGCGGGAGCCTACGAGCAGTACTTC. The chain couples TRBV2 to TRBJ2-7; TRBD2 agrees with 14 junctional bases. At the junction V is shortened by 6 bases and J by 2 bases; bases outside the gene matches: 3. Via the germline V gene, CDR1 is SNHLY and CDR2 FYNNEI. Inclusive of the bounding cysteine and phenylalanine, the CDR3 is 15 residues long. Only CDR3 DNA remains: 45 bases, in frame from the first base.